Described below is a single TCR beta chain sequence and its context. Its target is unknown. V dropped 5 bases and J dropped 9; count of bases not matched to a gene: 8. This CDR3 is 15 amino acids long. Germline lookup yields CDR1 LNHDA and CDR2 SQIVND (reference sequence). Researchers ran the PCR with 60 Vbeta and 13 Jbeta primers. Libraries were prepared by immunoSEQ multiplex PCR; TCRdb keeps only in-frame clonotypes and omits some of them. The data hold 150,000 to 200,000 clones, with around 85% observed a single time. This specimen comes from a study of cytomegalovirus exposure and HLA in healthy donors. Overall study findings and caveats: No immune exposure information besides CMV serostatus was available.

The specimen was PBMCs. The receptor was isolated from a man between 18 and 29 years old in good health and CMV-seropositive. The gene calls are TRBV19 and TRBJ2-2, with TRBD1 matching 11 bases. CDR3 loop: CASSASDRGLRELFF. CDR3 DNA: TGTGCCAGTAGTGCTTCGGACAGGGGGCTTCGGGAGCTGTTTTTT.